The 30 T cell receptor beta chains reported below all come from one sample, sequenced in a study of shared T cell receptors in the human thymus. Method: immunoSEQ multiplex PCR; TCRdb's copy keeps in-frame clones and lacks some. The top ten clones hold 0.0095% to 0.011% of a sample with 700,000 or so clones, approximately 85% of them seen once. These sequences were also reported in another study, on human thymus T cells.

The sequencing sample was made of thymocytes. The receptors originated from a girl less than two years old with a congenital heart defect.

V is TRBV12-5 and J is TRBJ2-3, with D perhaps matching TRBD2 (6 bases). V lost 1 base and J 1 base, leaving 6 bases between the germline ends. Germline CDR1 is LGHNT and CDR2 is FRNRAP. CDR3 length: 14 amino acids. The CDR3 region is CASGLGRGTDTQYF. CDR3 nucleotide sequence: TGTGCTAGTGGTTTGGGGAGGGGCACAGATACGCAGTATTTT. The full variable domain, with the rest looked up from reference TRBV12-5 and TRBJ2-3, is DARVTQTPRHKVTEMGQEVTMRCQPILGHNTVFWYRQTMMQGLELLAYFRNRAPLDDSGMPKDRFSAEMPDATLATLKIQPSEPRDSAVYFCASGLGRGTDTQYFGPGTRLTVL.

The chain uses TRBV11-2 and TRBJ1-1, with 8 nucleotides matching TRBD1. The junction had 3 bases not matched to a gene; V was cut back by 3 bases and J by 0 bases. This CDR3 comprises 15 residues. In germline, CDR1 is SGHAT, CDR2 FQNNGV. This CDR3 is CASSFRDRMNTEAFF. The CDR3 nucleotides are TGTGCCAGCAGCTTCCGGGACAGGATGAACACTGAAGCTTTCTTT. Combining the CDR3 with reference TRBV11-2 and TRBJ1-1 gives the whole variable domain EAGVAQSPRYKIIEKRQSVAFWCNPISGHATLYWYQQILGQGPKLLIQFQNNGVVDDSQLPKDRFSAERLKGVDSTLKIQPAKLEDSAVYLCASSFRDRMNTEAFFGQGTRLTVV.

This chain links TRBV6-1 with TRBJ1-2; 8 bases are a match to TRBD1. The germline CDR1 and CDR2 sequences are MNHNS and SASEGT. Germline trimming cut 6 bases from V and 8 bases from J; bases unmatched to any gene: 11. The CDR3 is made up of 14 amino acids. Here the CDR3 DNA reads TGTGCCAGCAGGTCAAGGGACAGGTTAGAAGGCTACACCTTC. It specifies CASRSRDRLEGYTF.

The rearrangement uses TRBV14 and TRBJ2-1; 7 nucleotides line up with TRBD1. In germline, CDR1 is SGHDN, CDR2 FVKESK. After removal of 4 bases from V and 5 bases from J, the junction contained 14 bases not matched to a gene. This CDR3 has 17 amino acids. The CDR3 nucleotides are TGTGCCAGCAGCCCCCCAGGGACAGAAACACTGCACAATGAGCAGTTCTTC. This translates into CASSPPGTETLHNEQFF. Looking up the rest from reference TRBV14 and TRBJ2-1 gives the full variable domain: EAGVTQFPSHSVIEKGQTVTLRCDPISGHDNLYWYRRVMGKEIKFLLHFVKESKQDESGMPNNRFLAERTGGTYSTLKVQPAELEDSGVYFCASSPPGTETLHNEQFFGPGTRLTVL.

CDR3 nucleotides: TGTGCCAGCAGATATATCAGGGGGACTGAAGCTTTCTTT. As protein: CASRYIRGTEAFF. The chain recombines TRBV27 with TRBJ1-1; TRBD1 aligns across 7 bases. Germline loops: CDR1 MNHEY, CDR2 SMNVEV (reference sequence). CDR3 size: 13 residues. V lost 6 bases and J lost 5; bases outside the gene matches: 6.

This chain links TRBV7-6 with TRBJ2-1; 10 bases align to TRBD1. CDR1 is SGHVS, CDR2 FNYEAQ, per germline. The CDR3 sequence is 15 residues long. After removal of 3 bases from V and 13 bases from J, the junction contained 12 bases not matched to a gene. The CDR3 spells CASSFSRDRGFFQFF. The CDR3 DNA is TGTGCCAGCAGCTTCTCCCGGGACAGGGGATTCTTTCAGTTCTTC. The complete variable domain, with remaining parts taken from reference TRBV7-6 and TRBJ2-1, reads GAGVSQSPRYKVTKRGQDVALRCDPISGHVSLYWYRQALGQGPEFLTYFNYEAQQDKSGLPNDRFSAERPEGSISTLTIQRTEQRDSAMYRCASSFSRDRGFFQFFGPGTRLTVL.

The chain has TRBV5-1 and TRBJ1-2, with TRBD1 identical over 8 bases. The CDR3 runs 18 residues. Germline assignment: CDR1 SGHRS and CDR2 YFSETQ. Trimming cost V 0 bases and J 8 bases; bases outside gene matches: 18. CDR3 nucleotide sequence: TGCGCCAGCAGCTTGGAATTGGCTCGGACAGGGCCTAATGGGGGCTACACCTTC. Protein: CASSLELARTGPNGGYTF.

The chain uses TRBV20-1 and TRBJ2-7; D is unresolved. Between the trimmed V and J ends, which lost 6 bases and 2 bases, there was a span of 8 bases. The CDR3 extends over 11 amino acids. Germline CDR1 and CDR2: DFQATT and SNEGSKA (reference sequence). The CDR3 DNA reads TGCAGTGCCACGGTGGCCTACGAGCAGTACTTC. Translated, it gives CSATVAYEQYF.

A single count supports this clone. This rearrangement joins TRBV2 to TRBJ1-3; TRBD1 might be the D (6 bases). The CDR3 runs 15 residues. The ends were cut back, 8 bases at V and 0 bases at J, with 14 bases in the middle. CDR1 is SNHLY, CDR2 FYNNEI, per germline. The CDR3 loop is CASRQGHNSGNTIYF. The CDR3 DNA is TGTGCCAGCCGCCAGGGACATAACTCTGGAAACACCATATATTTT.

The CDR3 loop reads CASRARDWQFF. The CDR3, as DNA: TGTGCCAGCAGAGCTCGAGATTGGCAGTTCTTC. The V gene is TRBV2, the J gene TRBJ2-1; D gene ambiguous. Germline loops: CDR1 SNHLY, CDR2 FYNNEI. The V end lost 6 bases, the J end lost 12 bases, and 12 bases lay between the germline ends. The CDR3 has 11 amino acids.

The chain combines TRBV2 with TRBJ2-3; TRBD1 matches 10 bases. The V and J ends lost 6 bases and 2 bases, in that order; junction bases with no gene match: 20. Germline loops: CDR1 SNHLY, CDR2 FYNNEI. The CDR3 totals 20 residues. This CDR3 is CASSGEGQGFPRHHTDTQYF. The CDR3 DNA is TGTGCCAGCAGCGGCGAGGGACAGGGGTTTCCACGTCATCACACAGATACGCAGTATTTT.

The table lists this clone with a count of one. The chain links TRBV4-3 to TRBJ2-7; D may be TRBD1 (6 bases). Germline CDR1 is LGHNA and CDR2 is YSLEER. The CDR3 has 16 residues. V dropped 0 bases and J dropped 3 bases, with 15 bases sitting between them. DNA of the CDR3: TGCGCCAGCAGCCAAGACGGCGACAGGAGAAGCTACGAGCAGTACTTC. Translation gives CASSQDGDRRSYEQYF.

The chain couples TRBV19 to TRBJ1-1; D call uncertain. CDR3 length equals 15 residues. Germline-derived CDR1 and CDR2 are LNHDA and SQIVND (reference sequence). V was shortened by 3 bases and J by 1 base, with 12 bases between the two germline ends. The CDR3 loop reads CASSIQRQANTEAFF. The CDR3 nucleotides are TGTGCCAGTAGTATCCAGCGGCAGGCGAACACTGAAGCTTTCTTT.

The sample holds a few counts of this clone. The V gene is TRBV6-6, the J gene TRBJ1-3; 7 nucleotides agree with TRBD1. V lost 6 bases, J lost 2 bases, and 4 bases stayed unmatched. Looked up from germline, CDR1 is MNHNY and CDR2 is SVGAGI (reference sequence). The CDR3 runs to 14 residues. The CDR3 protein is CASRRQGTGNTIYF. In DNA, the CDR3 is TGTGCCAGCAGAAGACAGGGAACTGGAAACACCATATATTTT.

CDR3 DNA: TGCGCCAGCAGCGCCGGGAGCCCGAACGTGGAGACCCAGTACTTC. Translated, it gives CASSAGSPNVETQYF. V and J are TRBV5-1 and TRBJ2-5, with D maybe TRBD2 (6 bases). The CDR3 covers 15 residues. The germline V and J ends were trimmed by 4 bases and 5 bases, with 18 bases remaining between them. Germline V gives CDR1 SGHRS, CDR2 YFSETQ.

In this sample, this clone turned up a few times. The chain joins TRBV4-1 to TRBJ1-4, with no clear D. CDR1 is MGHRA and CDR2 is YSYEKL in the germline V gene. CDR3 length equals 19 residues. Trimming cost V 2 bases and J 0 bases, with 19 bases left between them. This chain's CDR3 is CASSQRLGVDKTTNEKLFF. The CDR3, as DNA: TGCGCCAGCAGCCAACGTCTCGGGGTCGATAAGACAACTAATGAAAAACTGTTTTTT.

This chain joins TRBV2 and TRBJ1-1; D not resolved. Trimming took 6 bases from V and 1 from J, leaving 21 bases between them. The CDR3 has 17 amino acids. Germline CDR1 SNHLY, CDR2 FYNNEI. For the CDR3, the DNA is TGTGCCAGCAGGGTCCTTACGTGGGCAGATCAGAACACTGAAGCTTTCTTT. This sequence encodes CASRVLTWADQNTEAFF.

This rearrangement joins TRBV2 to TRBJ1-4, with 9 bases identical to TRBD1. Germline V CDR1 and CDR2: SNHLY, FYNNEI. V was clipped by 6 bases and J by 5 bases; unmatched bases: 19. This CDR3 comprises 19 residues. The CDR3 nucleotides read TGTGCCAGCAGCCCAAGGGGGGGACAGGGTTTTTCCGAAAATGAAAAACTGTTTTTT. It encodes CASSPRGGQGFSENEKLFF. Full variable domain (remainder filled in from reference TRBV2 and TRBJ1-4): EPEVTQTPSHQVTQMGQEVILRCVPISNHLYFYWYRQILGQKVEFLVSFYNNEISEKSEIFDDQFSVERPDGSNFTLKIRSTKLEDSAMYFCASSPRGGQGFSENEKLFFGSGTQLSVL.

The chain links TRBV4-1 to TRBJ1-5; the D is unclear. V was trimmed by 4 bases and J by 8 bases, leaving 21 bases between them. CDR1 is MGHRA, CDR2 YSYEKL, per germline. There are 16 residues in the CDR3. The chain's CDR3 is CASSPKNGLPREPQHF. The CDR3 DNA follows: TGCGCCAGCAGCCCTAAAAATGGACTACCAAGGGAGCCCCAGCATTTT.

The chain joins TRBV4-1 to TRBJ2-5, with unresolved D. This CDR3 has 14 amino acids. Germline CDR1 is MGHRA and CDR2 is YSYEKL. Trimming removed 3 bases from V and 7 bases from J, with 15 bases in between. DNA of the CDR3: TGCGCCAGCAGCCAGGCGACAACCCTTTGGACCCAGTACTTC. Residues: CASSQATTLWTQYF.

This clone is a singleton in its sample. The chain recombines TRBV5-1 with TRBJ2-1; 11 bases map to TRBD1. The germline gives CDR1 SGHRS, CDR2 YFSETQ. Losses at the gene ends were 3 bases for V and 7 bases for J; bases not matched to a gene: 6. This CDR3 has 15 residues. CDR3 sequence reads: CASSYRTGGKNEQFF. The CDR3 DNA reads TGCGCCAGCAGCTATCGGACAGGGGGCAAAAATGAGCAGTTCTTC.

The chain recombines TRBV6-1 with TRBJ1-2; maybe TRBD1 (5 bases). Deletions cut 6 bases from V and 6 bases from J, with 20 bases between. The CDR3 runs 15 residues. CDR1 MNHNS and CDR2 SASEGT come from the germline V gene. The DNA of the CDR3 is TGTGCCAGCAGCCCGGCGGGGGGGGAGGGGAATGGCTACACCTTC. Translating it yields CASSPAGGEGNGYTF.

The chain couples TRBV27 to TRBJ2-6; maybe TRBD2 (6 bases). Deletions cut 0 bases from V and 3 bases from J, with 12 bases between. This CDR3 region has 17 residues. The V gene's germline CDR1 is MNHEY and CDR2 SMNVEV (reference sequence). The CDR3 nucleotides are TGTGCCAGCAGTTTATCGGGGCGGAGGGATGGGGCCAACGTCCTGACTTTC. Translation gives CASSLSGRRDGANVLTF.

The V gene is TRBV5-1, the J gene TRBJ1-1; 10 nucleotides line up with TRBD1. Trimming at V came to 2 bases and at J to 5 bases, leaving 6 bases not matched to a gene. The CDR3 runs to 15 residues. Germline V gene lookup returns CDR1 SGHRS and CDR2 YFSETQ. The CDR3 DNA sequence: TGCGCCAGCAGCTTCACCGGGACAGGGGTTACTGAAGCTTTCTTT. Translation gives CASSFTGTGVTEAFF.

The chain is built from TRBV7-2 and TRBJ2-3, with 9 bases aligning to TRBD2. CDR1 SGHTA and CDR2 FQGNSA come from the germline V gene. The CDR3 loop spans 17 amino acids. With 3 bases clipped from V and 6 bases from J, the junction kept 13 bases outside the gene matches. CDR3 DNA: TGTGCCAGCAGCTTCCGTTCGGGACTAGCCCCAAGCGATACGCAGTATTTT. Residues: CASSFRSGLAPSDTQYF.

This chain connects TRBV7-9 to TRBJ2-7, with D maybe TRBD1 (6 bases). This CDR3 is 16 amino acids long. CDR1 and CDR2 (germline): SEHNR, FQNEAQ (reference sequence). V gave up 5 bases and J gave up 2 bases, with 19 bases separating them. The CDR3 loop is CASSLSVQGPTYEQYF. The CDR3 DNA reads TGTGCCAGCAGCCTTTCGGTACAGGGACCAACCTACGAGCAGTACTTC.

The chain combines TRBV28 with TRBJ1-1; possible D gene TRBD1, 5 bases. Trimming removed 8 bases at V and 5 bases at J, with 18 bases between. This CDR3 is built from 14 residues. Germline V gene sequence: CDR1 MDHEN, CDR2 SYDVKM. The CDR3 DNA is TGTGCCAGCCTTCGGAGGGGACGAGGTACTGAAGCTTTCTTT. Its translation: CASLRRGRGTEAFF.

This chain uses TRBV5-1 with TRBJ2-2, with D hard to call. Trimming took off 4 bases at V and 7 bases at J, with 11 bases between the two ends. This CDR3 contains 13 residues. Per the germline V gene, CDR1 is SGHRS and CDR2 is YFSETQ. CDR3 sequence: CASSPRHIGELFF. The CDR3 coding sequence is TGCGCCAGCAGCCCCCGACACATCGGGGAGCTGTTTTTT.

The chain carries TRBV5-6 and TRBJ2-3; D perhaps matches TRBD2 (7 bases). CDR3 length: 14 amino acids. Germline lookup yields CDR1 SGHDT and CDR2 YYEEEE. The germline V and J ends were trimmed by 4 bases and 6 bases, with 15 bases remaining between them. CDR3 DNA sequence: TGTGCCAGCAGCCTGCGGGGGCCCGGGGATACGCAGTATTTT. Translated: CASSLRGPGDTQYF.

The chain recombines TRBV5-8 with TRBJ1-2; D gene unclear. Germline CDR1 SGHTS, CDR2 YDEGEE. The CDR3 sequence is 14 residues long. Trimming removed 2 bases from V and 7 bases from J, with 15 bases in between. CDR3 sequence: CASSFKKGRGGYTF. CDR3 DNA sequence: TGTGCCAGCAGCTTTAAGAAGGGTCGGGGTGGCTACACCTTC.